This T cell receptor beta chain was identified during a study of shared clonotypes between healthy human individuals. V shed 6 bases, J shed 0 bases, and the junction held 3 bases outside the gene matches. This CDR3 has 15 amino acids. Germline-derived CDR1 and CDR2 are MGHDK and SYGVNS. Deep-level assay runs were performed. Under the authors' procedure: In the immunoSEQ data, sequences were junction-only and lacked quality scores, so filtering differed. Clones were sequenced by immunoSEQ multiplex PCR, and TCRdb holds only the in-frame ones, with some missing. V, J and clone size derive from that table, while D and trimming were established from the DNA sequence. This sample has about 500,000 clones, with more than 70% found just once. Ten or more counts support this clone.

What was sequenced was PBMCs. This receptor was obtained from a woman between 40 and 55 years old in good health. Some clones in this sample may be carry-over from other donors' samples. The chain uses TRBV25-1 and TRBJ2-1, with 9 bases that match TRBD2. CDR3 in amino acids: CASRGREGSYNEQFF. The CDR3 DNA is TGTGCCAGCAGGGGGCGGGAGGGCTCCTACAATGAGCAGTTCTTC.